This TCR beta chain was identified in a study of shared clonotypes between healthy human individuals. Looked up from germline, CDR1 is LGHNA and CDR2 is YSLEER. This CDR3 is 15 amino acids long. V lost 1 base and J lost 7, with 16 bases in between. Each cell subset's genomic DNA was divided evenly among several immunoSEQ plates. Here immunoSEQ multiplex PCR was the method, and the copy in TCRdb shows in-frame clones only, minus some. The profile covers about 2.5 million clones, with roughly 92% appearing a single time and around 0.38% taken by the ten largest. The sample consisted of naive CD4+ T cells from PBMCs. Subset defined: CD45RA+ positively selected. The rearrangement joins TRBV4-3 to TRBJ1-2, with D unresolved. This TCR derives from a man aged 18-30 years in good health. Some clones in this sample may be carry-over from other donors' samples. This CDR3 is CASSQGTRPYVGYTF. CDR3 sequence (DNA): TGCGCCAGCAGCCAAGGAACCCGGCCTTATGTTGGCTACACCTTC.